What follows are 6 T cell receptor beta chains derived from one specimen sequenced in a study of cytomegalovirus exposure and HLA in healthy donors. It was with 60 Vbeta and 13 Jbeta primers that the PCR ran. Measured with immunoSEQ multiplex PCR; TCRdb has only the in-frame clones, and not every one. The sample yields 100,000 to 150,000 clones, over 60% seen once. Sequencing input: PBMCs. The receptors here all came from a human donor in good health.

The chain is built from TRBV7-6 and TRBJ2-3; TRBD2 agrees at 7 bases. Germline-derived CDR1 and CDR2 are SGHVS and FNYEAQ. This CDR3 contains 17 residues. The junction had 13 bases not matched to a gene; V was cut back by 5 bases and J by 2 bases. The CDR3 DNA reads TGTGCCAGCAGCCTGCCGAGGAGCGGGGAGCTCACAGATACGCAGTATTTT. Translated: CASSLPRSGELTDTQYF.

This rearrangement joins TRBV7-2 to TRBJ2-3; maybe TRBD2 (7 bases). Germline CDR1 is SGHTA and CDR2 is FQGNSA. This CDR3 spans 15 amino acids. V lost 3 bases and J 0 bases, leaving 10 bases between the germline ends. The CDR3 sequence: CASSLAGASTDTQYF. CDR3 in DNA: TGTGCCAGCAGCTTGGCGGGGGCTAGCACAGATACGCAGTATTTT.

The rearrangement uses TRBV7-2 and TRBJ2-7; 11 positions match TRBD2. Germline-derived CDR1 and CDR2 are SGHTA and FQGNSA. The CDR3 runs to 16 residues. Trimming took 5 bases from V and 4 from J; bases not matched to a gene: 10. CDR3 region: CASSPRGTSGLYEQYF. Here the CDR3 DNA reads TGTGCCAGCAGCCCGAGAGGGACTAGCGGATTATACGAGCAGTACTTC.

The J gene is TRBJ2-5, the V gene TRBV29-1, with TRBD2 matching over 16 bases. This CDR3 region has 16 residues. Germline lookup yields CDR1 SQVTM and CDR2 ANQGSEA. The V gene end was trimmed by 5 bases and the J gene end by 2 bases; junction bases not matched to a gene: 5. CDR3 amino acids: CSVSGLAGGLQETQYF. The CDR3, as DNA: TGCAGCGTTTCGGGACTAGCGGGAGGGCTGCAAGAGACCCAGTACTTC.

This chain joins TRBV6-6 and TRBJ1-1; no definite D call. The germline CDR1 and CDR2 sequences are MNHNY and SVGAGI (reference sequence). The CDR3 runs to 16 residues. The V end was cut by 2 bases, the J end by 0 bases, with 13 bases between. CDR3 sequence reads: CASSYPRGGLNTEAFF. For the CDR3, the DNA is TGTGCCAGCAGTTACCCCCGGGGAGGGCTGAACACTGAAGCTTTCTTT.

This sequence joins TRBV6-5 and TRBJ2-1, with 12 nucleotides matching TRBD2. This CDR3 region has 15 residues. After removal of 7 bases from V and 9 bases from J, the junction contained 10 bases not matched to a gene. CDR1 is MNHEY and CDR2 is SVGAGI in the germline V gene. The CDR3 DNA is TGTGCCAGCAACCCTAGCGGGGGGGCGATGGGTGAGCAGTTCTTC. It specifies CASNPSGGAMGEQFF.